This T cell receptor (beta chain) was obtained from a study of identical twins. TCRdb ran MiXCR on the 5' RACE reads and lists one entry per CDR3 protein. This sample has about 190,000 distinct CDR3 sequences, with more than 15% found just once. The V gene lost 0 bases and the J gene lost 0 bases, with 14 bases spanning the gap. Per germline, CDR1 LGHNA and CDR2 YSLEER. The CDR3 spans 17 residues. These data were likewise used in another study, on T cells expressing NK-cell markers. That work states: The HCMV specificity of the expanded NKG2C+ T cell clones stayed unresolved.

J is TRBJ1-2 and V is TRBV4-3; D is possibly TRBD1 (5 bases). The sample was CD8+ T cells sorted from blood. The receptor's source is a woman aged 18-29 years in good health. In nucleotides, the CDR3 is TGCGCCAGCAGCCAAGAGACAGTCCGCGGGGCTAACTATGGCTACACCTTC. Translation: CASSQETVRGANYGYTF.